This T cell receptor (beta chain) derives from a study of blood T cell repertoires in COVID-19. About the research overall: The United States, Italy and Spain supplied acute and convalescent COVID-19 samples.

Germline V CDR1 and CDR2: SGHAT, FQNNGV. This CDR3 has 11 residues. The V gene lost 1 base and the J gene lost 6 bases, with 4 bases spanning the gap. Produced via immunoSEQ multiplex PCR; TCRdb's table is partial and in-frame only. The sample yields some 30,000 clones, around 88% seen once. The J gene is TRBJ2-7, the V gene TRBV11-2; D not certain. Sequencing input: peripheral blood. The sequence was obtained from a human donor in a cohort sampled during active COVID-19. CDR3 in DNA: TGTGCCAGCAGCTTAGTCCGCGAGCAGTACTTC. It specifies CASSLVREQYF.